The sequence of this T cell receptor beta chain was determined in a study of cytomegalovirus exposure and HLA in healthy donors. PCR employed 60 Vbeta and 13 Jbeta primers. Only in-frame clones appear in the TCRdb table, and some are missing; sequencing was by immunoSEQ multiplex PCR. This table has 150,000 to 200,000 clones, 80% to 90% appearing once. Donors counted as nominally healthy when sampled, yet unrecorded immune exposures were likely. CDR1 is MNHEY, CDR2 SMNVEV, per germline (reference sequence). There are 18 residues in the CDR3. V lost 3 bases, J lost 0 bases, and 13 bases stayed unmatched.

This chain joins TRBV27 and TRBJ1-2; 7 bases agree with TRBD1. This sequence was found in a man aged 18 to 35 in good health and CMV-seropositive. The sequenced material came from PBMCs. CDR3 nucleotide sequence: TGTGCCAGCAGTTTGCTTTCCTCGACAGGGCCCGCTAACTATGGCTACACCTTC. This gives the protein CASSLLSSTGPANYGYTF.